This T cell receptor (beta chain) derives from a study of shared clonotypes between healthy human individuals. General observations from the study: Donors were few, which limited the genetic and exposure-history diversity represented. Generation probability values for non-shared clonotypes were lower than those for clonotypes shared by all four donors.

Source study methods: Quality scores were absent from the junction-only immunoSEQ sequences, so filtering differed. Sequencing used immunoSEQ multiplex PCR; TCRdb keeps in-frame clones, though not all of them. The V and J calls and clone size were taken over from that table, and D and trimming were inferred from the DNA. The sample yields more than 550,000 clones, over 55% seen once. The sample holds many counts of this clone. What it binds is not known. Sequenced sample: memory CD4+ T cells sorted from blood. Subset denoted: CD45RA-negative fraction. The sequence was obtained from a woman between 25 and 40 years old in good health.

In DNA, the CDR3 is TGCAGCGTAGTGACTAGCGGGAGAGGGGAGACCCAGTACTTC. The encoded protein is CSVVTSGRGETQYF. V is TRBV29-1 and J is TRBJ2-5; 12 positions agree with TRBD2. CDR3 length equals 14 residues. The V gene's germline CDR1 is SQVTM and CDR2 ANQGSEA. V lost 6 bases and J lost 5; bases outside the gene matches: 7. Filled out from reference TRBV29-1 and TRBJ2-5, the complete variable domain reads SAVISQKPSRDICQRGTSLTIQCQVDSQVTMMFWYRQQPGQSLTLIATANQGSEATYESGFVIDKFPISRPNLTFSTLTVSNMSPEDSSIYLCSVVTSGRGETQYFGPGTRLLVL.